The clone carrying this TCR beta chain was counted only a few times. Antigen: not known. This specimen comes from a study of identical twins. Study findings and constraints: Models underpredicted monozygotic twin sharing of out-of-frame TCR alpha.

The CDR3 length is 13 residues. Trimming took off 3 bases at V and 5 bases at J, with 8 bases between the two ends. Germline loops: CDR1 SGHTA, CDR2 FQGNSA. TCRdb called the 5' RACE reads again in MiXCR, with one record for every CDR3 protein. The table records around 510,000 distinct CDR3 sequences, roughly an eighth of them present only once. The same sample was also studied in work on yellow fever vaccine responses in identical twins.

This TCR was sampled from a woman under 30 in good health. The gene calls are TRBV7-2 and TRBJ2-1, with D hard to call. Sequenced: CD4+ T cells sorted from blood. DNA of the CDR3: TGTGCCAGCAGCTTCCCGGGTCACAATGAGCAGTTCTTC. This codes for CASSFPGHNEQFF.